These 11 T cell receptor beta chains were sequenced from one sample in a study of cytomegalovirus exposure and HLA in healthy donors. The PCR made use of 60 Vbeta and 13 Jbeta primers. Clones were read by immunoSEQ multiplex PCR, and TCRdb kept only the in-frame ones, dropping some. The sample lists 75,000 to 90,000 clones; less than 85% were seen once. The specimen sequenced was PBMCs. These receptors came from a human donor in good health.

The V call is TRBV11-2, the J call TRBJ2-1; D unresolved. The CDR3 spans 11 residues. Trimming cost V 1 base and J 7 bases, with 2 bases left between them. Germline-derived CDR1 and CDR2 are SGHAT and FQNNGV. Written as DNA, the CDR3 is TGTGCCAGCAGCTTAGTAAATGAGCAGTTCTTC. It yields the protein CASSLVNEQFF.

The chain combines TRBV5-4 with TRBJ2-2, with D perhaps matching TRBD1 (6 bases). Trimming took 0 bases from V and 3 from J, leaving 15 bases between them. Germline values: CDR1 SGHNT, CDR2 YYREEE (reference sequence). This CDR3 is built from 17 residues. CDR3: CASSLAGSGVDTGELFF. Written as DNA, the CDR3 is TGTGCCAGCAGCTTGGCCGGGTCAGGGGTGGACACCGGGGAGCTGTTTTTT.

The chain carries TRBV7-2 and TRBJ2-1; possibly TRBD2 for D (6 bases). Trimming shortened V by 3 bases and J by 10 bases, and 10 bases separated the two germline ends. This CDR3 is 12 amino acids long. Germline CDR1 SGHTA, CDR2 FQGNSA. The DNA for the CDR3 is TGTGCCAGCAGCTTCCCTGGGGGGGAGCAGTTCTTC. Protein: CASSFPGGEQFF.

This sequence joins TRBV4-2 and TRBJ1-4; no clear D. The CDR3 loop spans 15 amino acids. The ends were cut back, 1 base at V and 6 bases at J, with 12 bases in the middle. Per the germline V gene, CDR1 is LGHNA and CDR2 is YNFKEQ. The CDR3 DNA is TGTGCCAGCAGCCAAGTTTCGGAGGGAGATGAAAAACTGTTTTTT. Residues: CASSQVSEGDEKLFF.

The rearrangement links TRBV5-5 to TRBJ1-1, with 7 bases lining up with TRBD1. Per the germline V gene, CDR1 is SGHKS and CDR2 is YYEKEE (reference sequence). Losses at the gene ends were 4 bases for V and 4 bases for J; bases not matched to a gene: 4. The CDR3 extends over 13 amino acids. The CDR3 sequence is CASSEDRPTEAFF. The CDR3 bases are TGTGCCAGCAGCGAGGACAGGCCCACTGAAGCTTTCTTT. The complete variable domain, with remaining parts taken from reference TRBV5-5 and TRBJ1-1, reads DAGVTQSPTHLIKTRGQQVTLRCSPISGHKSVSWYQQVLGQGPQFIFQYYEKEERGRGNFPDRFSARQFPNYSSELNVNALLLGDSALYLCASSEDRPTEAFFGQGTRLTVV.

The chain couples TRBV7-9 to TRBJ1-1; D is possibly TRBD1 (6 bases). Trimming stripped 4 bases from V and 5 bases from J, with 14 bases between. Germline CDR1 SEHNR, CDR2 FQNEAQ (reference sequence). The CDR3 loop spans 14 amino acids. The CDR3 coding sequence is TGTGCCAGCAGCTACGGGGGGCCAAGGACTGAAGCTTTCTTT. Its protein product is CASSYGGPRTEAFF.

The rearrangement links TRBV7-9 to TRBJ1-1; possible D gene TRBD1, 5 bases. The germline CDR1 and CDR2 sequences are SEHNR and FQNEAQ (reference sequence). The CDR3 has 15 amino acids. Trimming pared 5 bases from V and 0 bases from J, leaving 13 bases between. The CDR3 protein is CASSPPDRLNTEAFF. The CDR3, as DNA: TGTGCCAGCAGCCCCCCCGACAGACTGAACACTGAAGCTTTCTTT.

On this clone itself: At one boundary the junction diverges from the germline segment, which might be a read error. The CDR3 here is CSVEEEGGQLF. The DNA for the CDR3 is TGCAGCGTTGAAGAAGAGGGGGGACAGCTTTTT. The chain is built from TRBV29-1 and TRBJ1-3; 7 bases map to TRBD1. CDR1 is SQVTM, CDR2 ANQGSEA, per germline. The CDR3 is 11 amino acids. The whole variable domain, filled in from reference TRBV29-1 and TRBJ1-3, reads SAVISQKPSRDICQRGTSLTIQCQVDSQVTMMFWYRQQPGQSLTLIATANQGSEATYESGFVIDKFPISRPNLTFSTLTVSNMSPEDSSIYLCSVEEEGGQLFGEGSWLTVV.

This chain links TRBV5-4 with TRBJ2-7; TRBD2 matches 14 bases. This CDR3 contains 17 residues. V lost 4 bases and J lost 3; bases outside the gene matches: 9. Per germline, CDR1 SGHNT and CDR2 YYREEE (reference sequence). The CDR3 nucleotides read TGTGCCAGCAGCCAGGAAGGAGGACTAGCGGGGGGCTACGAGCAGTACTTC. This gives the protein CASSQEGGLAGGYEQYF.

This chain links TRBV27 with TRBJ2-1, with 9 bases matching TRBD2. Germline CDR1 MNHEY, CDR2 SMNVEV (reference sequence). Trimming cost V 6 bases and J 1 base; bases outside gene matches: 7. This CDR3 region has 16 residues. In nucleotides, the CDR3 is TGTGCCAGCAGACCTCAGCGGGGGGCGTCCTACAATGAGCAGTTCTTC. As protein: CASRPQRGASYNEQFF.

V and J are TRBV7-2 and TRBJ1-2; D is perhaps TRBD1 (6 bases). Germline CDR1 is SGHTA and CDR2 is FQGNSA. Trimming shortened V by 3 bases and J by 6 bases, and 11 bases separated the two germline ends. The CDR3 spans 13 residues. The CDR3 sequence: CASSFWQGNGYTF. CDR3 DNA sequence: TGTGCCAGCAGCTTTTGGCAGGGGAATGGCTACACCTTC.